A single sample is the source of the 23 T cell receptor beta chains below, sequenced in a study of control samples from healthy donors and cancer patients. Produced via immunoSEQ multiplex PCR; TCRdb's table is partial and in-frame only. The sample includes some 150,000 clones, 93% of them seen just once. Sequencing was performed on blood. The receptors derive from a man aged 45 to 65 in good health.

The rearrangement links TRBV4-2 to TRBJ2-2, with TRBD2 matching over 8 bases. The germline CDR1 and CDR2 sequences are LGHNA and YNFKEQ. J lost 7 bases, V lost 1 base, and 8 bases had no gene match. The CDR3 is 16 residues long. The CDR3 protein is CASSQAAGEIGGELFF. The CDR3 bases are TGTGCCAGCAGCCAAGCAGCGGGAGAAATTGGCGGGGAGCTGTTTTTT.

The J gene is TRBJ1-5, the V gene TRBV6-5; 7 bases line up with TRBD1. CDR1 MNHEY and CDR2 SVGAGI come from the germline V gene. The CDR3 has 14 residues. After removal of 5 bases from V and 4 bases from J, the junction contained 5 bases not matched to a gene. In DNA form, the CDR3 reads TGTGCCAGCAGTACCGGACAGGTGAATCAGCCCCAGCATTTT. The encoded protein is CASSTGQVNQPQHF.

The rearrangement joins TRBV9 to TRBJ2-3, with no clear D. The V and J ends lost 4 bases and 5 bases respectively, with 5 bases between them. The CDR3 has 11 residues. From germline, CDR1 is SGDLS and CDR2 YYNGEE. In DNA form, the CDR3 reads TGTGCCAGCAGCATCAAAGATACGCAGTATTTT. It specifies CASSIKDTQYF.

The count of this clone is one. The CDR3 is CASSVEPVNYEQYF. As DNA, the CDR3 is TGTGCCAGCAGCGTAGAACCAGTAAACTACGAGCAGTACTTC. V and J are TRBV9 and TRBJ2-7, with D unclear. CDR1 and CDR2 from the germline V gene are SGDLS and YYNGEE. Trimming left V 0 bases short and J 3 bases short, with 10 bases between. This CDR3 is 14 amino acids long.

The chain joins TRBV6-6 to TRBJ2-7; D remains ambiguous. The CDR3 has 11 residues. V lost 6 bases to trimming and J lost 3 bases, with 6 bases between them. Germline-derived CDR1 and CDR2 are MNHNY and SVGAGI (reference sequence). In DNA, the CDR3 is TGTGCCAGCAGCTCCTACTACGAGCAGTACTTC. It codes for CASSSYYEQYF.

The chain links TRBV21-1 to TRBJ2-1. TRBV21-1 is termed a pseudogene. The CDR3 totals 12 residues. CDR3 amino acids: CASSKVDNEQFF. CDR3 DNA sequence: TGTGCCAGCAGCAAAGTGGACAATGAGCAGTTCTTC.

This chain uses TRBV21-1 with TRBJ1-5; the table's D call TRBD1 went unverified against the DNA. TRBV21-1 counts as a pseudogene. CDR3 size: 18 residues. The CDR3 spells CAGGVRGQGSDSNQPQHF. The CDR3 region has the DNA TGTGCCGGCGGAGTGAGGGGACAGGGGTCAGATAGCAATCAGCCCCAGCATTTT.

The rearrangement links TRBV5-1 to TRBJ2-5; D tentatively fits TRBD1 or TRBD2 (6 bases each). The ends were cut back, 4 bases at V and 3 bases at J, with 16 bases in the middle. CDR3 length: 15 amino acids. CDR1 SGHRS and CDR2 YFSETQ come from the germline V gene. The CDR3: CASSGGGMREETQYF. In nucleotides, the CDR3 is TGCGCCAGCAGCGGAGGGGGAATGAGGGAAGAGACCCAGTACTTC.

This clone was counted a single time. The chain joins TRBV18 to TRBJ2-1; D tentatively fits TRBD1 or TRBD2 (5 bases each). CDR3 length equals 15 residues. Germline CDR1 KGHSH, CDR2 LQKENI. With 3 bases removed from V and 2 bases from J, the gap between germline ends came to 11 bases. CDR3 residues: CASSPGTGAYNEQFF. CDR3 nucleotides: TGTGCCAGCTCACCTGGGACGGGCGCCTACAATGAGCAGTTCTTC.

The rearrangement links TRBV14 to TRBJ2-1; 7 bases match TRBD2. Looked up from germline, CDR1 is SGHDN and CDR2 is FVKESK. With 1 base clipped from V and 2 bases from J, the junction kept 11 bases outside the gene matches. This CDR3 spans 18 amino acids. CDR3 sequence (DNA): TGTGCCAGCAGCCAAGCCCCACTAGCGCTATATGCCTACAATGAGCAGTTCTTC. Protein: CASSQAPLALYAYNEQFF.

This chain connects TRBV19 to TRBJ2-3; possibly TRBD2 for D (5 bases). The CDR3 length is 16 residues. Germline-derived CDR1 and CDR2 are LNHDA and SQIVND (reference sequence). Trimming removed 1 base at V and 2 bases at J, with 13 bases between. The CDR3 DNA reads TGTGCCAGTAGTATAGGGTTGGGAGAGGTCACAGATACGCAGTATTTT. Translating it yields CASSIGLGEVTDTQYF.

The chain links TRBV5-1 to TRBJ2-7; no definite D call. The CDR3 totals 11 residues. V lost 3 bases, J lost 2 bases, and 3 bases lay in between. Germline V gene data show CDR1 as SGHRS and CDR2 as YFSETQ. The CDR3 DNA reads TGCGCCAGCAGCTCCACCTACGAGCAGTACTTC. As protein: CASSSTYEQYF.

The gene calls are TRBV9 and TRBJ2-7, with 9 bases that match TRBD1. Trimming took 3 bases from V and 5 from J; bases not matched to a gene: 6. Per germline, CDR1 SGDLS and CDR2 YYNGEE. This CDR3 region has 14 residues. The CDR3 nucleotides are TGTGCCAGCAGCGGGGGGACAGGGTCGGACGAGCAGTACTTC. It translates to CASSGGTGSDEQYF.

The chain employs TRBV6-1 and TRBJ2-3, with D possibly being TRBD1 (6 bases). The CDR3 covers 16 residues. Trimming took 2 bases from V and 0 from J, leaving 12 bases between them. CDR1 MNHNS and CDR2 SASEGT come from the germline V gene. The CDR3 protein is CASSERGQTSTDTQYF. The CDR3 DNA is TGTGCCAGCAGTGAACGGGGACAAACTAGCACAGATACGCAGTATTTT.

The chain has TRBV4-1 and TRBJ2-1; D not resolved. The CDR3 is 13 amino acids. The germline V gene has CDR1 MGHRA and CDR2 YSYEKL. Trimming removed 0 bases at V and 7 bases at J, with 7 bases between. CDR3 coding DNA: TGCGCCAGCAGCCAAGATCTGGCAAATGAGCAGTTCTTC. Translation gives CASSQDLANEQFF.

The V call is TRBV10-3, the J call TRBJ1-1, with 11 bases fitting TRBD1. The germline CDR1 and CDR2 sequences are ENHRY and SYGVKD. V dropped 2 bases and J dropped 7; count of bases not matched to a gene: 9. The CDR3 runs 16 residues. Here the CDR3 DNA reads TGTGCCATCAGTGAGCCGACTTGGGACAGGGGGTATGAAGCTTTCTTT. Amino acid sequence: CAISEPTWDRGYEAFF.

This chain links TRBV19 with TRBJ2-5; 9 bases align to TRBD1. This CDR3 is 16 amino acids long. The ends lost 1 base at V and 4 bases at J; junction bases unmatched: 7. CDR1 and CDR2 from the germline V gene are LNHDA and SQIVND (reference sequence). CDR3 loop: CASSIAPTGGRETQYF. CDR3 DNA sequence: TGTGCCAGTAGTATAGCCCCCACAGGGGGCAGAGAGACCCAGTACTTC.

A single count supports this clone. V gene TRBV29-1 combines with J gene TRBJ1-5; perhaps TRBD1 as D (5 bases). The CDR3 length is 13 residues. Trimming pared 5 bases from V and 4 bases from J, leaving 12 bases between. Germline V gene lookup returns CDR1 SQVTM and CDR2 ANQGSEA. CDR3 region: CSVLDSMNQPQHF. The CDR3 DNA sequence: TGCAGCGTTTTAGACAGTATGAATCAGCCCCAGCATTTT.

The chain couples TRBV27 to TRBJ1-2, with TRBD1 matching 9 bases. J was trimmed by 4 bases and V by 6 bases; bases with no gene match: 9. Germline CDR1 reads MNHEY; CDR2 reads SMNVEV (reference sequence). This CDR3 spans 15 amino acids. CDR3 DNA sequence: TGTGCCAGCAGGCCCACAGGGGGCTGGGGCTATGGCTACACCTTC. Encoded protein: CASRPTGGWGYGYTF.

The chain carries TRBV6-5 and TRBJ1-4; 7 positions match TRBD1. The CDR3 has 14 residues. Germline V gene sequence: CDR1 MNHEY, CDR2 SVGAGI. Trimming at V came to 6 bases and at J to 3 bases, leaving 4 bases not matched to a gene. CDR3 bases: TGTGCCAGCAGACACAGGGGCCCTAATGAAAAACTGTTTTTT. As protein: CASRHRGPNEKLFF.

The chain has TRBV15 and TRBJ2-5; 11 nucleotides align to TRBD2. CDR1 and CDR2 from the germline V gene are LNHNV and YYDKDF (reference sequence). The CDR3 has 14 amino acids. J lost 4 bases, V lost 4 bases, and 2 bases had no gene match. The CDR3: CATSTGLAGETQYF. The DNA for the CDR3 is TGTGCCACCAGCACCGGACTAGCGGGAGAGACCCAGTACTTC.

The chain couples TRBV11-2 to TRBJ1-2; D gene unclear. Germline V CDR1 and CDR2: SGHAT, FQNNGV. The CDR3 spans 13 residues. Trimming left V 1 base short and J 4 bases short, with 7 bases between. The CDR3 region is CASSLVEGYGYTF. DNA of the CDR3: TGTGCCAGCAGCTTAGTCGAGGGCTATGGCTACACCTTC. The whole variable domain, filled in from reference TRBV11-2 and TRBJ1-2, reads EAGVAQSPRYKIIEKRQSVAFWCNPISGHATLYWYQQILGQGPKLLIQFQNNGVVDDSQLPKDRFSAERLKGVDSTLKIQPAKLEDSAVYLCASSLVEGYGYTFGSGTRLTVV.

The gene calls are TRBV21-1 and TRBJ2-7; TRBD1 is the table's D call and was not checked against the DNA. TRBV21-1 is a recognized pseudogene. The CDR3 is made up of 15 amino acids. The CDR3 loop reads CASSICRSHSYEQYF. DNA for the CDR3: TGTGCCAGCAGCATATGCAGGTCCCACTCCTACGAGCAGTACTTC.